A selection of T cell receptor beta chains follows, all from one sample in a study of T-cell memory formation after mild COVID-19. MiXCR, applied by TCRdb to the 5' RACE reads, yields one record per CDR3 protein. The sample gives under 650,000 distinct CDR3 sequences, more than 15% of which show up once; around 12% is in the top ten. The specimen sequenced was PBMCs or a T cell subset sorted from them (not recorded which). These receptors all come from an adult woman who had mild COVID-19 (a few samples of this study predate the infection). Cell type and time point are not known. Both conserved end residues are part of each CDR3. Fields, in order: D gene, clone size, V gene, J gene, CDR3 length, CDR3 protein, CDR3 DNA. A D gene is named only where the DNA matches it firmly. Clone size is not always given. Where it is, it says once, few, many or a class for expanded clones.

>TRBD2|.|TRBV29-1|TRBJ2-1|16
CSVEPGLAGGPREQFF
TGCAGCGTCGAACCGGGACTAGCGGGAGGGCCGCGTGAGCAGTTCTTC
>TRBD1|few|TRBV24-1|TRBJ1-1|13
CATSDGGTGRAFF
TGTGCCACCAGTGACGGGGGGACAGGGCGGGCTTTCTTT
>.|few|TRBV27|TRBJ2-6|15
CASSLRGSNANVLTF
TGTGCCAGCAGTTTAAGAGGGAGTAACGCCAACGTCCTGACTTTC
>.|few|TRBV12-3/TRBV12-4|TRBJ1-1|15
CASRLRGAANTEAFF
TGTGCCAGCAGGCTGCGGGGGGCGGCGAACACTGAAGCTTTCTTT
>.|.|TRBV12-3/TRBV12-4|TRBJ1-2|15
CASSQIRNTNYGYTF
TGTGCCAGCAGTCAAATCAGGAATACTAACTATGGCTACACCTTC
>.|.|TRBV7-9|TRBJ2-1|15
CASSLVWGKDNEQFF
TGTGCCAGCAGCTTAGTTTGGGGTAAGGACAATGAGCAGTTCTTC
>TRBD1|.|TRBV30|TRBJ2-7|12
CAWTTGGGDQYF
TGTGCCTGGACCACAGGGGGAGGCGATCAGTACTTC
>TRBD1|few|TRBV12-3/TRBV12-4|TRBJ2-2|15
CASIPGQRNTGELFF
TGTGCCAGCATCCCGGGACAGAGGAACACCGGGGAGCTGTTTTTT
>TRBD2|.|TRBV7-3|TRBJ2-1|14
CASSPQTSSNEQFF
TGTGCCAGCAGCCCCCAGACTAGCTCCAATGAGCAGTTCTTC
>TRBD1|.|TRBV20-1|TRBJ2-3|14
CSAQDRGTSDTQYF
TGCAGTGCCCAGGACAGGGGAACCTCAGATACGCAGTATTTT
>TRBD1|.|TRBV5-6|TRBJ2-7|15
CASSLRTGGFSEQYF
TGTGCCAGCAGCCTACGGACAGGGGGCTTTAGCGAGCAGTACTTC
>.|.|TRBV4-1|TRBJ2-3|13
CASSLSKTDTQYF
TGCGCCAGCAGCCTCTCGAAGACAGATACGCAGTATTTT
>TRBD2|.|TRBV5-1|TRBJ2-7|17
CASSSGSGKGDHYEQYF
TGCGCCAGCAGCTCCGGTAGCGGGAAAGGGGACCACTACGAGCAGTACTTC
>TRBD2|.|TRBV12-3/TRBV12-4|TRBJ2-7|16
CASSFPAAGVVYEQYF
TGTGCCAGCAGTTTCCCCGCGGCGGGGGTTGTCTACGAGCAGTACTTC
>.|few|TRBV11-2|TRBJ2-7|14
CASSADLISYEQYF
TGTGCCAGCAGCGCCGACTTGATCTCCTACGAGCAGTACTTC
>.|.|TRBV30|TRBJ2-7|15
CASSRPGTAPYEQYF
TGTGCCTCCTCGCGGCCCGGGACGGCTCCCTACGAGCAGTACTTC
>.|few|TRBV5-1|TRBJ2-3|15
CASSTRERSTDTQYF
TGCGCCAGCAGTACGAGGGAAAGAAGCACAGATACGCAGTATTTT
>.|.|TRBV12-3/TRBV12-4|TRBJ1-5|15
CASSSDRSGNQPQHF
TGTGCCAGCAGTTCAGACCGTTCGGGCAATCAGCCCCAGCATTTT
>TRBD2|few|TRBV20-1|TRBJ2-1|13
CSAQELSGSWQFF
TGCAGTGCTCAGGAACTCAGCGGGAGCTGGCAGTTCTTC
>.|many|TRBV12-3/TRBV12-4|TRBJ2-3|12
CASAGRTDTQYF
TGTGCCAGCGCGGGACGCACAGATACGCAGTATTTT
>.|once|TRBV5-1|TRBJ2-3|14
CASTPAALPDTQYF
TGCGCCAGCACTCCAGCGGCCCTGCCGGATACGCAGTATTTT
>TRBD1|many|TRBV30|TRBJ1-1|15
CAWSTPGTENTEAFF
TGTGCCTGGAGTACACCAGGGACAGAGAACACTGAAGCTTTCTTT
>TRBD1|.|TRBV2|TRBJ1-2|16
CASNLDRAPSNYGYTF
TGTGCCAGCAACCTGGACAGGGCACCATCTAACTATGGCTACACCTTC
>.|.|TRBV11-1|TRBJ2-2|13
CASSLGYPGELFF
TGTGCCAGCAGCTTAGGATATCCCGGGGAGCTGTTTTTT
>.|many|TRBV5-1|TRBJ2-4|14
CASSLDIAKNIQYF
TGCGCCAGCAGCTTGGACATAGCCAAAAACATTCAGTACTTC
>.|few|TRBV5-1|TRBJ1-1|14
CASSSGAGNTEAFF
TGCGCCAGCAGCTCAGGTGCGGGGAACACTGAAGCTTTCTTT
>TRBD2|.|TRBV7-9|TRBJ2-1|14
CASRSTSRGDEQFF
TGTGCCAGCAGATCGACTAGCCGGGGCGATGAGCAGTTCTTC
>TRBD1|.|TRBV10-2|TRBJ2-7|15
CASSERDRGAYEQYF
TGCGCCAGCAGTGAGAGGGACAGGGGCGCCTACGAGCAGTACTTC
>.|.|TRBV10-3|TRBJ1-2|12
CAISESGVGYTF
TGTGCCATCAGTGAGTCTGGGGTGGGCTACACCTTC
>.|.|TRBV6-5|TRBJ2-3|15
CASSYSSGYTDTQYF
TGTGCCAGCAGTTACTCCAGCGGTTACACAGATACGCAGTATTTT
>.|few|TRBV12-3/TRBV12-4|TRBJ2-2|13
CASSFGESGELFF
TGTGCCAGCAGTTTCGGAGAAAGCGGGGAGCTGTTTTTT
>TRBD1|.|TRBV12-3/TRBV12-4|TRBJ2-7|14
CASSWDSKAYEQYF
TGTGCCAGCAGTTGGGACAGCAAAGCCTACGAGCAGTACTTC
>TRBD1|few|TRBV7-3|TRBJ1-5|17
CASSSHSHKDRDQPQHF
TGTGCCAGCAGCTCCCACTCCCACAAGGACAGGGATCAGCCCCAGCATTTT
>.|.|TRBV12-3/TRBV12-4|TRBJ2-5|12
CASSLRAETQYF
TGTGCCAGCAGTTTAAGGGCGGAGACCCAGTACTTC
>.|.|TRBV3-1|TRBJ1-1|16
CASSQSAIFTGSGAFF
TGTGCCAGCAGCCAATCGGCAATTTTTACGGGGAGTGGAGCTTTCTTT
>.|.|TRBV12-3/TRBV12-4|TRBJ2-1|11
CASSRSNEQFF
TGTGCCAGCAGTCGGTCGAATGAGCAGTTCTTC
>TRBD2|.|TRBV6-5|TRBJ2-5|20
CASSRLRSASGLAAKETQYF
TGTGCCAGCAGCCGCCTAAGGTCGGCTTCGGGACTAGCGGCAAAAGAGACCCAGTACTTC
>TRBD2|few|TRBV14|TRBJ2-3|17
CASSQASSSGGTDTQYF
TGTGCCAGCAGCCAAGCCTCTTCTAGCGGAGGCACAGATACGCAGTATTTT
>TRBD1|.|TRBV27|TRBJ1-2|13
CASGNRGAYGYTF
TGTGCCAGCGGAAACAGGGGAGCCTATGGCTACACCTTC